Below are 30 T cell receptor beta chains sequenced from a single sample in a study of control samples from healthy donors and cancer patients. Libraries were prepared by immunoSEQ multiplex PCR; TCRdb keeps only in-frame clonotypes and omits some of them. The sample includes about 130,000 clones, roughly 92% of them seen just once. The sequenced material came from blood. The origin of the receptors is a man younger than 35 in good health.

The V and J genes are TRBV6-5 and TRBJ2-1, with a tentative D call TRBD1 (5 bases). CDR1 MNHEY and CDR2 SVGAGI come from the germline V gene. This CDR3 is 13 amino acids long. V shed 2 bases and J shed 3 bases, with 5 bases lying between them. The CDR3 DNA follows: TGTGCCAGCAGTTACAGGGGCTACAATGAGCAGTTCTTC. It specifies CASSYRGYNEQFF.

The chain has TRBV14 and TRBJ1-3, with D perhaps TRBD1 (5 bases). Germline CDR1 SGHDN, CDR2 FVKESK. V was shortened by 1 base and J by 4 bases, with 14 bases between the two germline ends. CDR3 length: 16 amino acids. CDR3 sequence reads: CASSQVWAGSGNTIYF. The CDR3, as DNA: TGTGCCAGCAGCCAAGTTTGGGCAGGGTCCGGAAACACCATATATTTT. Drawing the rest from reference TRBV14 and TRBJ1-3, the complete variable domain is EAGVTQFPSHSVIEKGQTVTLRCDPISGHDNLYWYRRVMGKEIKFLLHFVKESKQDESGMPNNRFLAERTGGTYSTLKVQPAELEDSGVYFCASSQVWAGSGNTIYFGEGSWLTVV.

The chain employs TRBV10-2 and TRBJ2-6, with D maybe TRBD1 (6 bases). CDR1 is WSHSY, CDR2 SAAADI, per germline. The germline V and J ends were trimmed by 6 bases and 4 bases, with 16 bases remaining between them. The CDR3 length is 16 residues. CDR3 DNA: TGCGCCAGCAGCCCAATTAAAGGACAGGGGGCCAACGTCCTGACTTTC. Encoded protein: CASSPIKGQGANVLTF.

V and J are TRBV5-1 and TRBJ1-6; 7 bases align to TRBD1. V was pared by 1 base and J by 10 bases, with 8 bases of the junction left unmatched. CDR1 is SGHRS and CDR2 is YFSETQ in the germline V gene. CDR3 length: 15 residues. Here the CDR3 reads CASSLSGGKSSPLHF. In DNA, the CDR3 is TGCGCCAGCAGCTTGTCAGGGGGGAAATCGTCACCCCTCCACTTT.

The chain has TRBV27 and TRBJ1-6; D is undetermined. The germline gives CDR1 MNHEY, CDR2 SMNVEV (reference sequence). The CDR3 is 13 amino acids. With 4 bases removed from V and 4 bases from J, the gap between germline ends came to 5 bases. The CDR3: CASSSTYNSPLHF. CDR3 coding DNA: TGTGCCAGCAGTTCGACTTATAATTCACCCCTCCACTTT.

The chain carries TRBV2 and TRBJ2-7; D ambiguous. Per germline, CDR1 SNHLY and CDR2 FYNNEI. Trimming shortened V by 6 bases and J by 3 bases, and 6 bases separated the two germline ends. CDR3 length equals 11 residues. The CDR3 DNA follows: TGTGCCAGCAGCCCAGTCTACGAGCAGTACTTC. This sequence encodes CASSPVYEQYF. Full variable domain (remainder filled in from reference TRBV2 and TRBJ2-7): EPEVTQTPSHQVTQMGQEVILRCVPISNHLYFYWYRQILGQKVEFLVSFYNNEISEKSEIFDDQFSVERPDGSNFTLKIRSTKLEDSAMYFCASSPVYEQYFGPGTRLTVT.

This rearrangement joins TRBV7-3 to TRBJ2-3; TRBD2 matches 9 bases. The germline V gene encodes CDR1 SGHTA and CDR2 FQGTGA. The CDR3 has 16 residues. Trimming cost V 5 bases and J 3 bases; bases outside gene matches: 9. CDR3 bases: TGTGCCAGCAGCGCTGGGACTAGCTCGGTGACAGATACGCAGTATTTT. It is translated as CASSAGTSSVTDTQYF.

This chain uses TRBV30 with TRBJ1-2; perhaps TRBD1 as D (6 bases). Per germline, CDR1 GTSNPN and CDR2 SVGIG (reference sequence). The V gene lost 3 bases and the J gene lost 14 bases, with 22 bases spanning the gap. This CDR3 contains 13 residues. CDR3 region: CAWSTTGPPIGTF. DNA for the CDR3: TGTGCCTGGAGCACCACAGGGCCCCCGATCGGTACCTTC.

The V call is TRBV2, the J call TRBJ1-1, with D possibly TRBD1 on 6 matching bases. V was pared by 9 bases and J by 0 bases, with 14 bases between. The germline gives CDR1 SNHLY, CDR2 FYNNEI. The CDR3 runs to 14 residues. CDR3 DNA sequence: TGTGCCAGTCTCGAGGACAGCATGAACACTGAAGCTTTCTTT. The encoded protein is CASLEDSMNTEAFF. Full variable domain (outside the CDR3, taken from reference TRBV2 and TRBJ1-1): EPEVTQTPSHQVTQMGQEVILRCVPISNHLYFYWYRQILGQKVEFLVSFYNNEISEKSEIFDDQFSVERPDGSNFTLKIRSTKLEDSAMYFCASLEDSMNTEAFFGQGTRLTVV.

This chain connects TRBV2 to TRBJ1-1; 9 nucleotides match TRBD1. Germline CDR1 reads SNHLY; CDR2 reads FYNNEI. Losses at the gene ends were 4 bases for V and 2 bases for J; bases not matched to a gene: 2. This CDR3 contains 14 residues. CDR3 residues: CASSVQGANTEAFF. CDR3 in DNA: TGTGCCAGCAGTGTACAGGGGGCCAACACTGAAGCTTTCTTT.

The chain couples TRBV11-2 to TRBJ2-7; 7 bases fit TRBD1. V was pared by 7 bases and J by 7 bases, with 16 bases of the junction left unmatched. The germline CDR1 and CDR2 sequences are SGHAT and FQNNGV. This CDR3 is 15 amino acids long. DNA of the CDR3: TGTGCCAGCATCGACCCCGGGACAGCCCCGCGGGAGCAGTACTTC. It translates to CASIDPGTAPREQYF. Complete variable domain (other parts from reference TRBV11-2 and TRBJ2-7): EAGVAQSPRYKIIEKRQSVAFWCNPISGHATLYWYQQILGQGPKLLIQFQNNGVVDDSQLPKDRFSAERLKGVDSTLKIQPAKLEDSAVYLCASIDPGTAPREQYFGPGTRLTVT.

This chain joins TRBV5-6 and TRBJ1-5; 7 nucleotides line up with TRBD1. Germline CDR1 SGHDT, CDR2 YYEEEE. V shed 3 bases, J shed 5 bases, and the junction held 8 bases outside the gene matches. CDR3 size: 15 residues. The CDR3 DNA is TGTGCCAGCAGCTCACGCGACAGGGTGGATCAGCCCCAGCATTTT. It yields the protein CASSSRDRVDQPQHF.

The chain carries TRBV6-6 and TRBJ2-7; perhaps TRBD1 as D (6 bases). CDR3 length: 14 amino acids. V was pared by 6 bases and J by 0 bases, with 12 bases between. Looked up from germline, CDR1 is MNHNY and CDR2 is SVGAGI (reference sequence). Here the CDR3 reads CASSSGHPSYEQYF. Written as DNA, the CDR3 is TGTGCCAGCAGCTCGGGACACCCCTCCTACGAGCAGTACTTC.

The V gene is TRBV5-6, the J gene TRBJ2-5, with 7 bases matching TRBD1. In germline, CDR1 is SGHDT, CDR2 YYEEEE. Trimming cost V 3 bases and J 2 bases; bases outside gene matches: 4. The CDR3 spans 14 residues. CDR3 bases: TGTGCCAGCAGCTCGGGCAGGGGGCAAGAGACCCAGTACTTC. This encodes CASSSGRGQETQYF.

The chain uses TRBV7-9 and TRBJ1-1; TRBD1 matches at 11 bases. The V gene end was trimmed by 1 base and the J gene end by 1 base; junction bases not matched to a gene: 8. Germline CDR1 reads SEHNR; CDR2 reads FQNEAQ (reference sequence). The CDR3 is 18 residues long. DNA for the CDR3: TGTGCCAGCAGCTTAGGGACAGGGGGCCTCCCCTCGAACACTGAAGCTTTCTTT. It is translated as CASSLGTGGLPSNTEAFF.

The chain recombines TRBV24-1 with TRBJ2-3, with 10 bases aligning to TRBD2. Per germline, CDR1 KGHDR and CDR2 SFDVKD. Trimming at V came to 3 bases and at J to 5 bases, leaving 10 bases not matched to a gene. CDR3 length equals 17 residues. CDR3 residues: CATSDGKLAGRRDTQYF. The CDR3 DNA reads TGTGCCACCAGTGATGGGAAACTAGCGGGGAGAAGAGATACGCAGTATTTT.

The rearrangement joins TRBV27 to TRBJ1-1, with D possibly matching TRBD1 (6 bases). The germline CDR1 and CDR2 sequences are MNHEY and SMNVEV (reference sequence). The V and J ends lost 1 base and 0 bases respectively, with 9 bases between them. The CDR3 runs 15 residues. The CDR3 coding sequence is TGTGCCAGCAGTTTATTCAGGGGAGTGAACACTGAAGCTTTCTTT. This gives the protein CASSLFRGVNTEAFF.

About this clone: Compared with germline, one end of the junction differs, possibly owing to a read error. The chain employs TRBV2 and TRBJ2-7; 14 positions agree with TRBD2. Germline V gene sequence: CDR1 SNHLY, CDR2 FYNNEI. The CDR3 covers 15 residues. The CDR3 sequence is CASSDIYGTSGGLHF. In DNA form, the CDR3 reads TGTGCCAGCAGTGACATTTACGGGACTAGCGGGGGTTTGCACTTC.

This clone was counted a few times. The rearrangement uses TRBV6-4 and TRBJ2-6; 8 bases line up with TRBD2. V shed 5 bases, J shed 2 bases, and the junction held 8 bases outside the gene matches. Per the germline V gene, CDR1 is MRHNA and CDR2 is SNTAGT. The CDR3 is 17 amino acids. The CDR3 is CASSPLGGGTGANVLTF. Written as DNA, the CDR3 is TGTGCCAGCAGTCCACTCGGGGGGGGGACTGGGGCCAACGTCCTGACTTTC.

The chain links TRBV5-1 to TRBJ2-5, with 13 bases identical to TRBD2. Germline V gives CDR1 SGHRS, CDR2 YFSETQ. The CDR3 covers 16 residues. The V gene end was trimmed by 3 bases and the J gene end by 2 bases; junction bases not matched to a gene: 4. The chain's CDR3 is CASSSGLAGLQETQYF. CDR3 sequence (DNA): TGCGCCAGCAGCTCGGGACTAGCGGGGCTTCAAGAGACCCAGTACTTC. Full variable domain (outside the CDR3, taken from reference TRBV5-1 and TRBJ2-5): KAGVTQTPRYLIKTRGQQVTLSCSPISGHRSVSWYQQTPGQGLQFLFEYFSETQRNKGNFPGRFSGRQFSNSRSEMNVSTLELGDSALYLCASSSGLAGLQETQYFGPGTRLLVL.

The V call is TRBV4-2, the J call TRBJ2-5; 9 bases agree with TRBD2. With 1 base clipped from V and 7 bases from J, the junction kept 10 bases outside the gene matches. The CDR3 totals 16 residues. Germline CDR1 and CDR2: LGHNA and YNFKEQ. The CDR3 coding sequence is TGTGCCAGCAGCCAAGTTTCTCTAGCGGGGTTGGCGACCCAGTACTTC. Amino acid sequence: CASSQVSLAGLATQYF.

This CDR3 reads CAISESTGANEKLFF. CDR3 bases: TGTGCCATCAGTGAGTCGACAGGAGCTAATGAAAAACTGTTTTTT. The chain links TRBV10-3 to TRBJ1-4, with a possible D match to TRBD1 (6 bases). Germline V gives CDR1 ENHRY, CDR2 SYGVKD. Trimming stripped 0 bases from V and 3 bases from J, with 8 bases between. The CDR3 runs 15 residues.

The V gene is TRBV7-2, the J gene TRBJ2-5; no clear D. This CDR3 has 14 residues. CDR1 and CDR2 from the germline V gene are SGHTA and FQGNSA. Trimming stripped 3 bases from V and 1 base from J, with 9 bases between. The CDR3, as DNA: TGTGCCAGCAGCTTGAGGCAGACCCAAGAGACCCAGTACTTC. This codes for CASSLRQTQETQYF.

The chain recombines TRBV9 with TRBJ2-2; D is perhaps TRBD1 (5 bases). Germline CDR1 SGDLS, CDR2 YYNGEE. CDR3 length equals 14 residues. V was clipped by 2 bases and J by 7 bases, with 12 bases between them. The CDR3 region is CASSVNPQGGELFF. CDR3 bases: TGTGCCAGCAGCGTCAACCCGCAGGGCGGGGAGCTGTTTTTT. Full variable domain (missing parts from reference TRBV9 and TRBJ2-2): DSGVTQTPKHLITATGQRVTLRCSPRSGDLSVYWYQQSLDQGLQFLIQYYNGEERAKGNILERFSAQQFPDLHSELNLSSLELGDSALYFCASSVNPQGGELFFGEGSRLTVL.

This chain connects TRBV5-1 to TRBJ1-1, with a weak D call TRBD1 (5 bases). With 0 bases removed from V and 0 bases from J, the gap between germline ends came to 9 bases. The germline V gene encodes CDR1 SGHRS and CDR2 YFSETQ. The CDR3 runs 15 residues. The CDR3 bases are TGCGCCAGCAGCTTGGAGGGGTCCATGAACACTGAAGCTTTCTTT. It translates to CASSLEGSMNTEAFF.

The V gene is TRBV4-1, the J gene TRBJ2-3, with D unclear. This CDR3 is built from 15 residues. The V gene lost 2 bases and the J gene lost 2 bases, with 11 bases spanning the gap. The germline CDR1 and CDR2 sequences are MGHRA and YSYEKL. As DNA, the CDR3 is TGCGCCAGCAGCCAAATTCCTCGTGCCACAGATACGCAGTATTTT. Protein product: CASSQIPRATDTQYF.

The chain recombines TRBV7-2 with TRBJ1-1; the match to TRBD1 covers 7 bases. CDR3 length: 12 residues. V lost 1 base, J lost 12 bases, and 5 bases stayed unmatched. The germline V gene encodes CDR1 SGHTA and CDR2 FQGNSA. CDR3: CASSLGQGFTFF. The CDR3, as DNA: TGTGCCAGCAGCTTAGGACAGGGCTTTACTTTCTTT.

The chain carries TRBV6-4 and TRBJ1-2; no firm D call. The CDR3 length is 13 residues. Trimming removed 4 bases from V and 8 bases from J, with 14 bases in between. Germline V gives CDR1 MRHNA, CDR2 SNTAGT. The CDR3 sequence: CASSASGLRGYTF. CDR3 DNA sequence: TGTGCCAGCAGTGCGTCAGGCCTAAGGGGCTACACCTTC.

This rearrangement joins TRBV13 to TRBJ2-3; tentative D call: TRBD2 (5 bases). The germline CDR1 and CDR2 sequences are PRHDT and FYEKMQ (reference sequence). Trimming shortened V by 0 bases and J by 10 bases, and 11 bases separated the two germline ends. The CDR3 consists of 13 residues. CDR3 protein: CASSLGPAGSQYF. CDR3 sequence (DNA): TGTGCCAGCAGCTTAGGGCCGGCGGGTTCGCAGTATTTT.

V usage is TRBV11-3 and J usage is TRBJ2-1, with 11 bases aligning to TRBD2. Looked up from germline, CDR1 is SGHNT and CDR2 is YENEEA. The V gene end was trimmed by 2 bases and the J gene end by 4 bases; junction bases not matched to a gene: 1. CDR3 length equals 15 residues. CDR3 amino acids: CASSLRTSGYNEQFF. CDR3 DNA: TGTGCCAGCAGCTTACGGACTAGCGGGTACAATGAGCAGTTCTTC. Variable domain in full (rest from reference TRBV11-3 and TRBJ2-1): EAGVVQSPRYKIIEKKQPVAFWCNPISGHNTLYWYLQNLGQGPELLIRYENEEAVDDSQLPKDRFSAERLKGVDSTLKIQPAELGDSAVYLCASSLRTSGYNEQFFGPGTRLTVL.